The 26 T cell receptor beta chains given below trace back to one sample, sequenced in a study of immune evolution from preneoplasia to lung adenocarcinoma. Profiled with immunoSEQ multiplex PCR; TCRdb holds only in-frame clones, not every one. This table has 5,800 or so clones, about four fifths appearing once. Sequencing was carried out using FFPE adjacent normal lung tissue. These TCRs come from a donor of 70 years or more with lung adenocarcinoma.

Here the CDR3 reads CAINRQQNTEAFF. CDR3 coding DNA: TGTGCCATCAACAGACAGCAGAACACTGAAGCTTTCTTT. The chain joins TRBV10-3 to TRBJ1-1; TRBD1 might be the D (5 bases). This CDR3 contains 13 residues. Trimming pared 7 bases from V and 1 base from J, leaving 10 bases between. The germline V gene has CDR1 ENHRY and CDR2 SYGVKD.

This chain uses TRBV7-9 with TRBJ2-7; the match to TRBD1 covers 10 bases. CDR1 is SEHNR and CDR2 is FQNEAQ in the germline V gene (reference sequence). The CDR3 consists of 13 residues. With 8 bases clipped from V and 4 bases from J, the junction kept 5 bases outside the gene matches. CDR3 protein: CASRDRGLYEQYF. The CDR3 nucleotides read TGTGCCAGCCGGGACAGGGGCCTTTACGAGCAGTACTTC.

V usage is TRBV5-6 and J usage is TRBJ1-2, with TRBD1 matching 9 bases. V was pared by 1 base and J by 2 bases, with 6 bases of the junction left unmatched. This CDR3 spans 16 amino acids. The germline V gene encodes CDR1 SGHDT and CDR2 YYEEEE. CDR3 nucleotide sequence: TGTGCCAGCAGCTTGTATGCACAGGGGGCAAACTATGGCTACACCTTC. Translated, it gives CASSLYAQGANYGYTF.

The V and J genes are TRBV5-4 and TRBJ1-2, with 8 bases lining up with TRBD1. Per the germline V gene, CDR1 is SGHNT and CDR2 is YYREEE (reference sequence). The CDR3 is 15 residues long. J gave up 4 bases and V 6 bases, and 11 bases lay outside the gene matches. The DNA of the CDR3 is TGTGCCAGCAAATTGACAGGGGTGAACCTCTATGGCTACACCTTC. This translates into CASKLTGVNLYGYTF.

This sequence joins TRBV7-8 and TRBJ1-2; 10 bases fit TRBD1. Trimming took 5 bases from V and 7 from J; bases not matched to a gene: 7. The CDR3 consists of 14 residues. Germline V gene lookup returns CDR1 SGHVS and CDR2 FQNEAQ. The chain's CDR3 is CASSPRTGGGGYTF. CDR3 nucleotides: TGTGCCAGCAGCCCCCGGACAGGGGGTGGTGGCTACACCTTC.

The chain uses TRBV4-1 and TRBJ1-2; possible D gene TRBD1, 5 bases. V was pared by 0 bases and J by 0 bases, with 11 bases between. CDR1 is MGHRA, CDR2 YSYEKL, per germline. The CDR3 has 16 residues. The CDR3 DNA reads as TGCGCCAGCAGCCAAGATGGGGGACCATCTAACTATGGCTACACCTTC. Its protein is CASSQDGGPSNYGYTF.

The V call is TRBV11-2, the J call TRBJ1-4, with D perhaps matching TRBD1 (6 bases). Trimming stripped 4 bases from V and 15 bases from J, with 15 bases between. CDR1 and CDR2 (germline): SGHAT, FQNNGV. The CDR3 consists of 12 residues. In DNA form, the CDR3 reads TGTGCCAGCAGCTCTTACAGGGACTTAATGTTTTTT. Amino acids: CASSSYRDLMFF.

This clone was seen only a few times. The chain is built from TRBV19 and TRBJ1-1, with 8 nucleotides matching TRBD1. The CDR3 sequence is 14 residues long. The ends lost 5 bases at V and 5 bases at J; junction bases unmatched: 7. Germline V gene data show CDR1 as LNHDA and CDR2 as SQIVND (reference sequence). The CDR3 protein is CASSRTGRRTEAFF. In nucleotides, the CDR3 is TGTGCCAGTAGTCGGACAGGGCGGAGGACTGAAGCTTTCTTT. Supplemented by reference TRBV19 and TRBJ1-1, the full variable domain reads DGGITQSPKYLFRKEGQNVTLSCEQNLNHDAMYWYRQDPGQGLRLIYYSQIVNDFQKGDIAEGYSVSREKKESFPLTVTSAQKNPTAFYLCASSRTGRRTEAFFGQGTRLTVV.

The rearrangement joins TRBV28 to TRBJ2-5, with D unresolved. This CDR3 spans 11 amino acids. V lost 3 bases to trimming and J lost 5 bases, with 4 bases between them. CDR1 MDHEN and CDR2 SYDVKM come from the germline V gene. CDR3 loop: CASSFSETQYF. In DNA, the CDR3 is TGTGCCAGCAGTTTTTCTGAGACCCAGTACTTC.

This clone appeared a few times. V usage is TRBV11-2 and J usage is TRBJ2-5, with D possibly being TRBD2 (7 bases). This CDR3 is 14 amino acids long. The V gene lost 1 base and the J gene lost 4 bases, with 10 bases spanning the gap. Germline CDR1 and CDR2: SGHAT and FQNNGV. CDR3 residues: CASSLVGGVETQYF. The CDR3 DNA is TGTGCCAGCAGCTTAGTAGGGGGGGTAGAGACCCAGTACTTC.

J is TRBJ2-7 and V is TRBV5-6; possibly TRBD1 for D (7 bases). The V and J ends lost 8 bases and 2 bases respectively, with 20 bases between them. The CDR3 is made up of 15 amino acids. The germline V gene has CDR1 SGHDT and CDR2 YYEEEE. For the CDR3, the DNA is TGTGCCAGTACGACGGGAGACGGACAGGCCTACGAGCAGTACTTC. This encodes CASTTGDGQAYEQYF.

The chain is built from TRBV29-1 and TRBJ1-6, with D perhaps TRBD1 (6 bases). This CDR3 region has 14 residues. The germline CDR1 and CDR2 sequences are SQVTM and ANQGSEA. The V and J ends lost 0 bases and 7 bases respectively, with 10 bases between them. The CDR3 nucleotides read TGCAGCGTTGAAGACAGGGGAGGCAATTCACCCCTCCACTTT. This gives the protein CSVEDRGGNSPLHF.

The V and J genes are TRBV18 and TRBJ1-4, with D tentatively TRBD1 (5 bases). Germline CDR1 KGHSH, CDR2 LQKENI. This CDR3 region has 15 residues. V was pared by 3 bases and J by 5 bases, with 13 bases between. CDR3 sequence (DNA): TGTGCCAGCTCACCCGGGACCCGAGGGAATGAAAAACTGTTTTTT. Translated, it gives CASSPGTRGNEKLFF. Together with reference TRBV18 and TRBJ1-4, the CDR3 gives the full variable domain: NAGVMQNPRHLVRRRGQEARLRCSPMKGHSHVYWYRQLPEEGLKFMVYLQKENIIDESGMPKERFSAEFPKEGPSILRIQQVVRGDSAAYFCASSPGTRGNEKLFFGSGTQLSVL.

To note about this clone: This could be a read error, since a much larger clone is one nucleotide away. Other nucleotide sequences in the sample specify the same CDR3. V and J are TRBV19 and TRBJ2-1, with D unresolved. The CDR3 sequence is 12 residues long. V was shortened by 3 bases and J by 4 bases, with 4 bases between the two germline ends. In germline, CDR1 is LNHDA, CDR2 SQIVND (reference sequence). CDR3 sequence (DNA): TGTGCCAGTAGTATCTCTTACAATGAGCAGTTCTTC. Translated: CASSISYNEQFF.

A few counts support this clone. The genes are TRBV5-1 and TRBJ2-7; 7 bases are shared with TRBD1. The CDR3 covers 16 residues. The J segment lost 2 bases and the V segment lost 2 bases, leaving 10 bases of the junction unmatched. CDR1 and CDR2 (germline): SGHRS, YFSETQ. The CDR3, as DNA: TGCGCCAGCAGCTTCGCGGGCCACAGGGGAACCTACGAGCAGTACTTC. Amino acids: CASSFAGHRGTYEQYF.

Written as DNA, the CDR3 is TGTGCCAGCAGCCGAGGTAGCGATGAGACCCAGTACTTC. The encoded protein is CASSRGSDETQYF. The chain has TRBV28 and TRBJ2-5, with a possible D match to TRBD2 (5 bases). CDR1 is MDHEN and CDR2 is SYDVKM in the germline V gene. The CDR3 totals 13 residues. V lost 6 bases to trimming and J lost 5 bases, with 13 bases between them.

The CDR3 region is CASSPTGSGSDTQYF. The DNA of the CDR3 is TGTGCCAGCAGCCCCACAGGGTCCGGTTCAGATACGCAGTATTTT. The V gene is TRBV11-2, the J gene TRBJ2-3; D might be TRBD1 (6 bases). There are 15 residues in the CDR3. Germline V CDR1 and CDR2: SGHAT, FQNNGV. Trimming shortened V by 5 bases and J by 4 bases, and 16 bases separated the two germline ends. The full variable domain, its missing parts supplied by reference TRBV11-2 and TRBJ2-3, is EAGVAQSPRYKIIEKRQSVAFWCNPISGHATLYWYQQILGQGPKLLIQFQNNGVVDDSQLPKDRFSAERLKGVDSTLKIQPAKLEDSAVYLCASSPTGSGSDTQYFGPGTRLTVL.

The chain couples TRBV28 to TRBJ1-5, with unresolved D. Germline-derived CDR1 and CDR2 are MDHEN and SYDVKM. Trimming took 6 bases from V and 6 from J, leaving 18 bases between them. The CDR3 has 15 amino acids. The CDR3 loop is CASRSPGEHSQPQHF. The CDR3 nucleotides are TGTGCCAGCAGGTCCCCAGGAGAGCACAGTCAGCCCCAGCATTTT.

The chain recombines TRBV29-1 with TRBJ2-1; tentatively, D is TRBD1 (6 bases). The CDR3 covers 15 residues. Germline CDR1 SQVTM, CDR2 ANQGSEA. V dropped 6 bases and J dropped 7 bases, with 22 bases sitting between them. CDR3 in amino acids: CSVSTATGMRNEQFF. As DNA, the CDR3 is TGCAGCGTCTCAACCGCGACAGGTATGCGGAATGAGCAGTTCTTC.

This sequence joins TRBV6-6 and TRBJ1-6; 7 bases align to TRBD1. The CDR3 sequence is 15 residues long. Trimming took 6 bases from V and 7 from J; bases not matched to a gene: 9. Germline lookup yields CDR1 MNHNY and CDR2 SVGAGI (reference sequence). The CDR3, as DNA: TGTGCCAGCAGAAAAACCGGGACAGAGAATTCACCCCTCCACTTT. Amino acids: CASRKTGTENSPLHF.

The genes are TRBV19 and TRBJ1-1; D unresolved. The CDR3 sequence is 13 residues long. Trimming cost V 8 bases and J 2 bases, with 12 bases left between them. Germline V lookup: CDR1 LNHDA, CDR2 SQIVND (reference sequence). The CDR3 here is CASGRKVNTEAFF. CDR3 in DNA: TGTGCCAGTGGGAGGAAGGTCAACACTGAAGCTTTCTTT. Together with reference TRBV19 and TRBJ1-1, the CDR3 gives the full variable domain: DGGITQSPKYLFRKEGQNVTLSCEQNLNHDAMYWYRQDPGQGLRLIYYSQIVNDFQKGDIAEGYSVSREKKESFPLTVTSAQKNPTAFYLCASGRKVNTEAFFGQGTRLTVV.

The chain carries TRBV5-4 and TRBJ1-2; D is ambiguous. Trimming cost V 4 bases and J 0 bases, with 19 bases left between them. The CDR3 has 17 residues. From germline, CDR1 is SGHNT and CDR2 YYREEE (reference sequence). DNA of the CDR3: TGTGCCAGCAGCACCCGGACCACCCCGCTTACTAACTATGGCTACACCTTC. This codes for CASSTRTTPLTNYGYTF.

This sequence joins TRBV29-1 and TRBJ2-4; no firm D call. Germline V gene data show CDR1 as SQVTM and CDR2 as ANQGSEA. Trimming took 4 bases from V and 5 from J, leaving 6 bases between them. The CDR3 is made up of 11 amino acids. The DNA of the CDR3 is TGCAGCGTTGCGTGGCAAAACATTCAGTACTTC. This codes for CSVAWQNIQYF.

The CDR3 loop is CASTAVDQPQHF. In nucleotides, the CDR3 is TGTGCCAGCACCGCGGTAGATCAGCCCCAGCATTTT. The chain couples TRBV2 to TRBJ1-5, with D uncertain. V gave up 7 bases and J gave up 5 bases, with 9 bases separating them. Per the germline V gene, CDR1 is SNHLY and CDR2 is FYNNEI. The CDR3 is 12 residues long.

The chain is built from TRBV18 and TRBJ1-3; D is undetermined. With 3 bases removed from V and 4 bases from J, the gap between germline ends came to 7 bases. CDR1 is KGHSH, CDR2 LQKENI, per germline. The CDR3 is 13 residues long. The CDR3 DNA is TGTGCCAGCTCACCTACAGCGGGAAACACCATATATTTT. Protein: CASSPTAGNTIYF.

The chain recombines TRBV18 with TRBJ2-1; weak D call: TRBD2 (6 bases). This CDR3 has 14 residues. The germline CDR1 and CDR2 sequences are KGHSH and LQKENI. Deletions cut 2 bases from V and 9 bases from J, with 14 bases between. CDR3 DNA: TGTGCCAGCTCACCAGCGGGGTCGAGCAGTGAGCAGTTCTTC. Its translation is CASSPAGSSSEQFF.